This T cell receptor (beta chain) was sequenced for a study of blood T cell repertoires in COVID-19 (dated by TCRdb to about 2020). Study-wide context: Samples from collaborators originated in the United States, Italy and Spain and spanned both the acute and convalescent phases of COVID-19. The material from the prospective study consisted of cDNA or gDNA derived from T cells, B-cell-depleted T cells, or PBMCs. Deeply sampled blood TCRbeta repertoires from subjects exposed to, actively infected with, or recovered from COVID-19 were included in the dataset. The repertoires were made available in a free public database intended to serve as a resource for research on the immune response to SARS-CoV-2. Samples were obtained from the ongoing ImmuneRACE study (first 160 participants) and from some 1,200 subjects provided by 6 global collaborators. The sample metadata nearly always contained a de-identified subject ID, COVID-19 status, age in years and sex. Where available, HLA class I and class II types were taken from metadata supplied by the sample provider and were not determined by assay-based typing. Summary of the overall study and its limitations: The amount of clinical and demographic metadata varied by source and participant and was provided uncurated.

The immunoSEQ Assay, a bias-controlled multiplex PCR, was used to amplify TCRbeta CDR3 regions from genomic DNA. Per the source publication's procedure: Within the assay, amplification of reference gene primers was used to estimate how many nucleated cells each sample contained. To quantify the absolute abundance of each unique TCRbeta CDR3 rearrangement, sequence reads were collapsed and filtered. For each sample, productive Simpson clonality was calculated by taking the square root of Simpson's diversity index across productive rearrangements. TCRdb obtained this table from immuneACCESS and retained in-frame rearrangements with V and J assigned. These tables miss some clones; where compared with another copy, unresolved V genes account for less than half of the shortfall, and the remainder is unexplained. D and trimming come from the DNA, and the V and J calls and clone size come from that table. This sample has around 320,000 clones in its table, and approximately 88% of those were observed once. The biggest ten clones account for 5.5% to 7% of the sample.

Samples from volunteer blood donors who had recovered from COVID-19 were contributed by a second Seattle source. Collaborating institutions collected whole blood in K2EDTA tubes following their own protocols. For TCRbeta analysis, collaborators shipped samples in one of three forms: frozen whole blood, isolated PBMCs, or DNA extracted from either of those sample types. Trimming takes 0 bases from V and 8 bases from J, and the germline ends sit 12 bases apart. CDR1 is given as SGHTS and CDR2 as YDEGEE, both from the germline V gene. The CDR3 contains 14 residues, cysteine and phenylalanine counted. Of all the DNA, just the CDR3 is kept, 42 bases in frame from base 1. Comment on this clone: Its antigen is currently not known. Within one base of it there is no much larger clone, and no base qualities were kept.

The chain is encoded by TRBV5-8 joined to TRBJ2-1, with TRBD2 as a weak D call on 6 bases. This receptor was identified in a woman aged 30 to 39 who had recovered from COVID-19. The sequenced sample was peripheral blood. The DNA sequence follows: TGTGCCAGCAGCTTGGGTGGGACTTGGGATGAGCAGTTCTTC. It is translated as CASSLGGTWDEQFF.